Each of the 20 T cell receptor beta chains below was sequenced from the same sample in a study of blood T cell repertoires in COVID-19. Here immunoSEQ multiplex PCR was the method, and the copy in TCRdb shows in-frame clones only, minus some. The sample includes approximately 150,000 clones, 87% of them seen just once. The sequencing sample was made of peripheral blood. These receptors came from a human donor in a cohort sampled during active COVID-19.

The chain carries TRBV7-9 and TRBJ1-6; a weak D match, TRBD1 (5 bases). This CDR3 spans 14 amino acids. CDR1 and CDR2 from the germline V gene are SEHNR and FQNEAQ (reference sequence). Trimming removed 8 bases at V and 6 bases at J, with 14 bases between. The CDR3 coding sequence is TGTGCCAGCCGAGCGGGACGGAGTAATTCACCCCTCCACTTT. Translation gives CASRAGRSNSPLHF.

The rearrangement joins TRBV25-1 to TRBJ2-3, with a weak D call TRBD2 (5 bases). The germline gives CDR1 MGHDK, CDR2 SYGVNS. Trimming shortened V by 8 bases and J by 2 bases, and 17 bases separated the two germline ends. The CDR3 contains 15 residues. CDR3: CASGRGSDATDTQYF. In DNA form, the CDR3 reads TGTGCCAGCGGGAGAGGTTCTGACGCCACAGATACGCAGTATTTT.

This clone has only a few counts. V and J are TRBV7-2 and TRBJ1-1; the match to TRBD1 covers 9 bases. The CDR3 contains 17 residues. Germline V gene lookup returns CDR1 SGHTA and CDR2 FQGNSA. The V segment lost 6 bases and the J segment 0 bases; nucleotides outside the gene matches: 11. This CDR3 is CASSPRGQGGVNTEAFF. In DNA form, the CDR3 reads TGTGCCAGCAGTCCCAGGGGACAGGGAGGCGTGAACACTGAAGCTTTCTTT. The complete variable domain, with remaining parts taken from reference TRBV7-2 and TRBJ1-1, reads GAGVSQSPSNKVTEKGKDVELRCDPISGHTALYWYRQSLGQGLEFLIYFQGNSAPDKSGLPSDRFSAERTGGSVSTLTIQRTQQEDSAVYLCASSPRGQGGVNTEAFFGQGTRLTVV.

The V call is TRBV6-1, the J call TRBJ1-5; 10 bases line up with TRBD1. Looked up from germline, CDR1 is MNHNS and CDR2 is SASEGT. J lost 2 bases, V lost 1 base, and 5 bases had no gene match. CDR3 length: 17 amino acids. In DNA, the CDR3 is TGTGCCAGCAGTGAAGGACAGGGGGCGCGGGGCAATCAGCCCCAGCATTTT. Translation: CASSEGQGARGNQPQHF.

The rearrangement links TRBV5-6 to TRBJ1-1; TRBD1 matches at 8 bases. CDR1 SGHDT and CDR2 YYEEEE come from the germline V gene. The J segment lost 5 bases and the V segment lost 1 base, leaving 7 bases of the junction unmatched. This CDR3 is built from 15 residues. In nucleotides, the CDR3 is TGTGCCAGCAGCTTGTGGTCAGGGGGCGGGACTGAAGCTTTCTTT. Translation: CASSLWSGGGTEAFF.

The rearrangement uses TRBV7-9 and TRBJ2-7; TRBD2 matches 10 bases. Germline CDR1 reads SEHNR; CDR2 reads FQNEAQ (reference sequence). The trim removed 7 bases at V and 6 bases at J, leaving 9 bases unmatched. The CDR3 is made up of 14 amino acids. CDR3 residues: CASTITSGVGEQYF. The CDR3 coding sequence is TGTGCCAGCACCATAACTAGCGGGGTTGGCGAGCAGTACTTC.

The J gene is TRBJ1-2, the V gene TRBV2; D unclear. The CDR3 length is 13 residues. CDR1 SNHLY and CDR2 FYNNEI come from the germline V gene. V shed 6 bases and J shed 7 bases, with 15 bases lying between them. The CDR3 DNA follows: TGTGCCAGCAGGATCTACGGGGAGGGTGGCTACACCTTC. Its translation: CASRIYGEGGYTF.

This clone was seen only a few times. The CDR3 region is CASSQVAFRTGFNEQYF. CDR3 DNA: TGCGCCAGCAGCCAAGTCGCCTTCAGGACAGGGTTTAACGAGCAGTACTTC. V gene TRBV4-1 combines with J gene TRBJ2-7; 8 nucleotides match TRBD1. V shed 1 base and J 5 bases; nucleotides not matched to a gene: 13. Germline values: CDR1 MGHRA, CDR2 YSYEKL. The CDR3 spans 17 residues.

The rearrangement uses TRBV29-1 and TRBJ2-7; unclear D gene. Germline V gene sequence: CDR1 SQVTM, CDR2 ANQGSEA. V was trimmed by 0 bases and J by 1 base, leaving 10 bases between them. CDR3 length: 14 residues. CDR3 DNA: TGCAGCGTTGAAGATAGGAGAAGTTCCTACGAGCAGTACTTC. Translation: CSVEDRRSSYEQYF.

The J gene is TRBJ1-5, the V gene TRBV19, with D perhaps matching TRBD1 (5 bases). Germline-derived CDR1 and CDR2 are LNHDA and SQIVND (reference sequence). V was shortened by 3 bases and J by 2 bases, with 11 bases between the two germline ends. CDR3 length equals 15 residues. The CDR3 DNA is TGTGCCAGTAGTATTAGCAGGGCCGGCAATCAGCCCCAGCATTTT. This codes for CASSISRAGNQPQHF.

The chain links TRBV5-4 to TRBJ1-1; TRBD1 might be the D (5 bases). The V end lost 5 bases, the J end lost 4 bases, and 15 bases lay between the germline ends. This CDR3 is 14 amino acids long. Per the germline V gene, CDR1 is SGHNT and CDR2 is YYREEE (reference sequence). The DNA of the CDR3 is TGTGCCAGCAGTTCCTGGCTGGGGGGCACTGAAGCTTTCTTT. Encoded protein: CASSSWLGGTEAFF.

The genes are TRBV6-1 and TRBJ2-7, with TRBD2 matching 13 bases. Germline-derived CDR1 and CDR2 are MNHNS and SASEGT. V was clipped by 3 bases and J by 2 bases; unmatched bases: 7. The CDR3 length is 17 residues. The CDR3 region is CASSDLLAGGGPYEQYF. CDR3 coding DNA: TGTGCCAGCAGTGATCTACTAGCGGGAGGGGGACCCTACGAGCAGTACTTC.

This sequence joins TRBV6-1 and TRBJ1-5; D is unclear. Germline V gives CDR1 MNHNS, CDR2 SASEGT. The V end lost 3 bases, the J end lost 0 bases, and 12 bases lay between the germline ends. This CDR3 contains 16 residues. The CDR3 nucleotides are TGTGCCAGCAGTGATTTCGGGGTTTATAGCAATCAGCCCCAGCATTTT. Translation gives CASSDFGVYSNQPQHF.

The CDR3, as DNA: TGTGCCAGCAGCTTAGGAGCGGGTCTCCTCTACGAGCAGTACTTC. Protein sequence: CASSLGAGLLYEQYF. The J gene is TRBJ2-7, the V gene TRBV11-3, with a tentative D call TRBD2 (6 bases). CDR1 and CDR2 from the germline V gene are SGHNT and YENEEA. Deletions cut 1 base from V and 3 bases from J, with 13 bases between. This CDR3 has 15 amino acids.

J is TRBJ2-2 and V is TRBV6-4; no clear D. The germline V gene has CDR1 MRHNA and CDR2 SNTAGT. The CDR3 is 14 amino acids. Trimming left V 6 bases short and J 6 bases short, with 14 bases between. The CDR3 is CASSPTTGSGELFF. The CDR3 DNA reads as TGTGCCAGCAGCCCAACGACCGGGTCCGGGGAGCTGTTTTTT.

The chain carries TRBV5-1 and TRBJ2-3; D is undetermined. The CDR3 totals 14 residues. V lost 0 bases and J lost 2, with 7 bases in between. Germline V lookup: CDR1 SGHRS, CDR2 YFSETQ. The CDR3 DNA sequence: TGCGCCAGCAGCTTGGACACCGCCACAGATACGCAGTATTTT. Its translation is CASSLDTATDTQYF.

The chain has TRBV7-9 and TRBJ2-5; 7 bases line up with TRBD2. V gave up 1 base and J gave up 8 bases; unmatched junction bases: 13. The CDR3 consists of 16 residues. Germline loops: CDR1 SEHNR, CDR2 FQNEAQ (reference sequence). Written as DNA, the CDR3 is TGTGCCAGCAGCTTAGGAGTCGGGGGGACGATAAAAACCCAGTACTTC. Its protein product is CASSLGVGGTIKTQYF.

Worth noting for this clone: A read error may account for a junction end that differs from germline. The CDR3 DNA is TGTGCCAGCTGTTTAACAGGGAACACCGGGGAGCTGTTTTTT. Translated: CASCLTGNTGELFF. The chain joins TRBV28 to TRBJ2-2; tentatively, D is TRBD1 (5 bases). The CDR3 is made up of 14 amino acids. Germline CDR1 and CDR2: MDHEN and SYDVKM.

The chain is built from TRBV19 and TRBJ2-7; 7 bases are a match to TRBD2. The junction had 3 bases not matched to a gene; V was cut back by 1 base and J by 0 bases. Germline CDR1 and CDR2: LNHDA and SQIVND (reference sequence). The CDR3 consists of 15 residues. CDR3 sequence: CASSIAGGSSYEQYF. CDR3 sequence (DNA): TGTGCCAGTAGTATAGCGGGCGGGAGCTCCTACGAGCAGTACTTC.

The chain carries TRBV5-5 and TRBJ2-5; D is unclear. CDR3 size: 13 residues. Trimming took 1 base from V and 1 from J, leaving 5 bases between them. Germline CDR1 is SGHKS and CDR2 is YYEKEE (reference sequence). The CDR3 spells CASSLLGQETQYF. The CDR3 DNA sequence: TGTGCCAGCAGCTTGCTAGGCCAAGAGACCCAGTACTTC.